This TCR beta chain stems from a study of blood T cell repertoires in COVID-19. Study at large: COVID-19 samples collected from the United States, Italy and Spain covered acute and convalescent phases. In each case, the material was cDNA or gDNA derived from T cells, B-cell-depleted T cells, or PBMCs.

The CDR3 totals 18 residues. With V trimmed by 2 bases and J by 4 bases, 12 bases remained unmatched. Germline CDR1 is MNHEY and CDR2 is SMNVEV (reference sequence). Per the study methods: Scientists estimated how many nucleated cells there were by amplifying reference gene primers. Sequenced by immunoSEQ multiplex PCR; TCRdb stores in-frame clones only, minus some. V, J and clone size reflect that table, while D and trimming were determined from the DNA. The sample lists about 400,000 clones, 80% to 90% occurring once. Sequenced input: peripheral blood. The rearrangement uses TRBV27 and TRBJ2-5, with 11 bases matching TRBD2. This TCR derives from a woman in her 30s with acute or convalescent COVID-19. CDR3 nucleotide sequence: TGTGCCAGCAGTTTAGGGTTGTTAGCGGGGGGGAGACTAGAGACCCAGTACTTC. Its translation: CASSLGLLAGGRLETQYF.